The TCR beta chain described here comes from a study of T cells in localized non-small cell lung cancer. In the case of this clone: Its target is not known.

General study findings and limits: Longer survival (overall) was linked to higher T cell density in blood. Uninvolved adjacent lung had the highest recorded T cell clonality, with tumor below it. As only one tumor region underwent sequencing, heterogeneity remains possible. Appearances in adjacent lung were noted for a median approximately 50 of the top 100 tumor clones.

Some clones are missing from TCRdb's copy, which holds only in-frame ones; the method was immunoSEQ multiplex PCR. The sample records tens of thousands of clones, roughly 82% being singletons. Germline-derived CDR1 and CDR2 are SNHLY and FYNNEI. V dropped 4 bases and J dropped 0 bases, with 10 bases sitting between them. The CDR3 has 16 residues. This TCR was recovered from a male donor older than 55 with stage III squamous cell lung carcinoma. The rearrangement links TRBV2 to TRBJ2-6; D possibly corresponds to TRBD1 (5 bases). The material was peripheral blood, obtained before any cancer treatment. The CDR3 nucleotides are TGTGCCAGCAGTGGACAGTTCATCTCTGGGGCCAACGTCCTGACTTTC. This encodes CASSGQFISGANVLTF.